This T cell receptor (beta chain) appears in the sequencing data of a study of read filtering for tumor transcriptome and immune sequencing. Whole-study context: Among patients, some 17 were male and around 13 female, aged about 40 to 90 (mean approximately 64).

CDR1 and CDR2 (germline): KGHDR, SFDVKD. This CDR3 is 16 amino acids long. After removal of 4 bases from V and 5 bases from J, the junction contained 6 bases not matched to a gene. This clonotype was detected ten times or more. What it binds is unknown. Broader study findings: Correlation between methods rose after single-read clonotypes were removed.

This library used roughly 370 ng RNA and molecular barcoded adaptors spanning alpha/delta and beta/gamma chains. MiXCR, applied by TCRdb to the reads, yields one record per CDR3 protein. Among 30,000 to 50,000 distinct CDR3 sequences listed, approximately 12% were seen once. The receptor comes from a donor at least 40 years old with multiple myeloma. The rearrangement uses TRBV24-1 and TRBJ2-3, with TRBD1 identical over 12 bases. The sequencing sample was made of a population of CD138-negative cells sorted from bone marrow. The CDR3 sequence: CATSEAGTGGEDTQYF. The CDR3 DNA follows: TGTGCCACCAGTGAGGCCGGGACAGGGGGCGAAGATACGCAGTATTTT.